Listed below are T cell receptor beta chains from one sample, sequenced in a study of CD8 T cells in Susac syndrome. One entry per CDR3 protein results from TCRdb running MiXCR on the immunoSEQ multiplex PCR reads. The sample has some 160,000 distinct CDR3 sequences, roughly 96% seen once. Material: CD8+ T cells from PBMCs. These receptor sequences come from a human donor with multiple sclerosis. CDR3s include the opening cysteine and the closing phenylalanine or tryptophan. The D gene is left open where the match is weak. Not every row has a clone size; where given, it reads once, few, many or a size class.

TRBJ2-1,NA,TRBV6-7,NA,CASSYSIGGRNWKFF,TGTGCCAGCAGTTACTCGATCGGGGGGCGAAATTGGAAGTTCTTC
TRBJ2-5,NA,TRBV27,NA,CASSLSRGGETQYF,TGTGCCAGCAGTTTATCTCGAGGAGGAGAGACCCAGTACTTC
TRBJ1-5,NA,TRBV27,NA,CASRTHGTENNQPQHF,TGTGCCAGCAGGACACACGGGACCGAAAACAATCAGCCCCAGCATTTT
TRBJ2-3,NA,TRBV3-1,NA,CASSPARLADTQYF,TGTGCCAGCAGCCCAGCACGACTGGCAGATACGCAGTATTTT
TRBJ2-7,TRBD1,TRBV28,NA,CASSHDRGSREQYF,TGTGCCAGCAGTCATGACAGGGGTTCAAGGGAGCAGTACTTC
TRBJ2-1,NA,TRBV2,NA,CASSGALWGEQFF,TGTGCCAGCAGTGGCGCCCTCTGGGGTGAGCAGTTCTTC
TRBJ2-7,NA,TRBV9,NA,CASSVGYESYEQYF,TGTGCCAGCAGCGTAGGGTATGAAAGCTACGAGCAGTACTTC
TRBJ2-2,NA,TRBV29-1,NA,CSVQQLGELFF,TGCAGCGTTCAACAGCTCGGGGAGCTGTTTTTT
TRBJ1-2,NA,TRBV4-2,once,CASSQEMTFNYGYTF,TGTGCCAGCAGCCAGGAGATGACATTCAACTATGGCTACACCTTC
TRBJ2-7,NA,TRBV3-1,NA,CASSQEGYEQYF,TGTGCCAGCAGCCAAGAGGGCTACGAGCAGTACTTC
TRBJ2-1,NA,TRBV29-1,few,CSETGHPSSYNEQFF,TGCAGCGAGACGGGACACCCGAGCTCCTACAATGAGCAGTTCTTC
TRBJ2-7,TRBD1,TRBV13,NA,CASSEGGQESYEQYF,TGTGCCAGCAGCGAAGGGGGACAGGAGTCCTACGAGCAGTACTTC
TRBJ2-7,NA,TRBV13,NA,CASSSPQRGYERYF,TGTGCCAGCAGCTCCCCCCAAAGGGGATACGAGCGGTACTTC
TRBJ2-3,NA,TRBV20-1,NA,CSARGREVSTDTQYF,TGCAGTGCGAGGGGGAGGGAAGTTAGCACAGATACGCAGTATTTT
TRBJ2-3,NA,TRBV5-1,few,CASSLERASTDTQYF,TGCGCCAGCAGCCTGGAGAGGGCTAGCACAGATACGCAGTATTTT
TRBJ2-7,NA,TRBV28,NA,CASSRRLYEQYF,TGTGCCAGCAGCCGACGACTCTACGAGCAGTACTTC
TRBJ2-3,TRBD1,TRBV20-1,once,CSATQGQEVGTDTQYF,TGCAGTGCTACCCAAGGACAGGAGGTGGGCACAGATACGCAGTATTTT
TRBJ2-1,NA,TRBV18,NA,CASSPGPPNEQFF,TGTGCCAGCTCACCGGGACCGCCTAATGAGCAGTTCTTC
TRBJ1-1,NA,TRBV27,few,CASSLAGNTEAFF,TGTGCCAGCAGTTTAGCCGGGAACACTGAAGCTTTCTTT
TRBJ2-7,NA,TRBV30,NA,CAWSLTTRYEQYF,TGTGCCTGGAGTTTGACTACCCGCTACGAGCAGTACTTC
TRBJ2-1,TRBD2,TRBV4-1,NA,CASSQDGAGVSYNEQFF,TGCGCCAGCAGCCAAGATGGTGCGGGGGTCTCCTACAATGAGCAGTTCTTC
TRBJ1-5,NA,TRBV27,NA,CASSLAGPFQPQHF,TGTGCCAGCAGTTTAGCCGGACCGTTTCAGCCCCAGCATTTT
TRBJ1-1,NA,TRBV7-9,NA,CASSTTRGPPNTEAFF,TGTGCCAGCAGCACAACACGAGGACCGCCGAACACTGAAGCTTTCTTT
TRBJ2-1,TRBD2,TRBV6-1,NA,CASSDLAGGPSEQFF,TGTGCCAGCAGTGATCTAGCGGGAGGGCCTAGTGAGCAGTTCTTC
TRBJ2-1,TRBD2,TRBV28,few,CASSLAGGENEQFF,TGTGCCAGCAGTCTAGCGGGAGGGGAAAATGAGCAGTTCTTC
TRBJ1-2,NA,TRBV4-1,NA,CASSQDPWRDPYGYTF,TGCGCCAGCAGCCAAGATCCGTGGAGGGATCCCTATGGCTACACCTTC
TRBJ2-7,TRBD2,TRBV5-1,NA,CASSLWGEEAGGIPYEQYF,TGCGCCAGCAGCTTGTGGGGGGAAGAAGCGGGAGGGATCCCCTACGAGCAGTACTTC
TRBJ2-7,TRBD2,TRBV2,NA,CASSEGLAGTTYEQYF,TGTGCCAGCAGTGAGGGACTAGCGGGCACAACCTACGAGCAGTACTTC
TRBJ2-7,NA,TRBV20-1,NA,CSARDGGTPSYEQYF,TGCAGTGCTAGAGATGGGGGGACACCTTCCTACGAGCAGTACTTC
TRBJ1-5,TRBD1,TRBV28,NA,CASSGQALYQPQHF,TGTGCCAGCTCGGGACAGGCCTTGTATCAGCCCCAGCATTTT
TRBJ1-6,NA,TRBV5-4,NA,CASSSLGPNSPLHF,TGTGCCAGCAGCTCTTTGGGGCCTAATTCACCCCTCCACTTT
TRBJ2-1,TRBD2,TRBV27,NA,CASRGTSGSNEQFF,TGTGCCAGCAGAGGGACTAGCGGGAGCAACGAGCAGTTCTTC
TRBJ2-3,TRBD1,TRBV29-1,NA,CSVDGWDRGEGADTQYF,TGCAGCGTTGATGGGTGGGACAGGGGTGAGGGTGCAGATACGCAGTATTTT
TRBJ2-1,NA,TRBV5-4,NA,CASSPPYGSAYNEQFF,TGTGCCAGCAGCCCCCCTTACGGGAGCGCCTACAATGAGCAGTTCTTC
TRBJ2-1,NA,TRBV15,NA,CATSSKAGTNEQFF,TGTGCCACCAGCAGCAAGGCCGGGACAAATGAGCAGTTCTTC
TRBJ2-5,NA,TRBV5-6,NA,CASSLESRGETQYF,TGTGCCAGCAGCTTGGAGAGTAGAGGAGAGACCCAGTACTTC
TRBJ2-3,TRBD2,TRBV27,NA,CASSLFVRSGGADTDTQYF,TGTGCCAGCAGTTTATTTGTAAGGAGCGGGGGGGCCGACACAGATACGCAGTATTTT
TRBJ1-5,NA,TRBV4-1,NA,CASSQESQYGFSNQPQHF,TGCGCCAGCAGCCAAGAGTCGCAGTATGGGTTTAGCAATCAGCCCCAGCATTTT
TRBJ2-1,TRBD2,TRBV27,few,CASSQGLAGGSEQFF,TGTGCCAGCAGTCAAGGACTAGCGGGGGGAAGTGAGCAGTTCTTC
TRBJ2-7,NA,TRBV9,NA,CASSVYESSSYEQYF,TGTGCCAGCAGCGTTTACGAGAGTAGCTCCTACGAGCAGTACTTC
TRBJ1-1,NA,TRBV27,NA,CASSPPPGRNTEAFF,TGTGCCAGCAGTCCCCCCCCGGGTCGGAACACTGAAGCTTTCTTT
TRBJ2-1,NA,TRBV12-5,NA,CASGSPVSPYNEQFF,TGTGCTAGTGGCTCCCCGGTCAGCCCCTACAATGAGCAGTTCTTC
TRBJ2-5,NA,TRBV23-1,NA,CASSQSGGQRNLQETQYF,TGCGCCAGCAGTCAATCGGGGGGTCAGCGGAACCTTCAAGAGACCCAGTACTTC
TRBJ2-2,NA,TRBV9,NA,CASSVPHRVYPTGELFF,TGTGCCAGCAGCGTACCCCACAGAGTTTACCCCACCGGGGAGCTGTTTTTT
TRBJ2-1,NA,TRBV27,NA,CASSLYIGSPEYNEQFF,TGTGCCAGCAGTTTATACATAGGGTCGCCCGAGTACAATGAGCAGTTCTTC
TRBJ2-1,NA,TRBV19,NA,CASSYSSGLNNEQFF,TGTGCCAGTAGTTACTCAAGCGGGCTGAATAATGAGCAGTTCTTC
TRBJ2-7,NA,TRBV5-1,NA,CASSLVYGEQYF,TGCGCCAGCAGCTTGGTCTATGGCGAGCAGTACTTC
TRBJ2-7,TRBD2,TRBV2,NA,CASRGGTPYEQYF,TGTGCCAGCAGGGGGGGGACTCCCTACGAGCAGTACTTC
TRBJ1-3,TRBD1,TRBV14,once,CASSQETGTGNTIYF,TGTGCCAGCAGCCAAGAGACAGGGACCGGAAACACCATATATTTT
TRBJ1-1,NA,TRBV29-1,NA,CSVDFGGHTEAFF,TGCAGCGTCGACTTTGGGGGGCACACTGAAGCTTTCTTT
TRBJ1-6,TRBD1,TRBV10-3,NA,CAIRATGTNSPLHF,TGTGCCATCAGAGCGACAGGGACCAATTCACCCCTCCACTTT
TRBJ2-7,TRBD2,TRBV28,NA,CASTSPSSGNSYEQYF,TGTGCCAGTACTTCACCATCTAGCGGGAATTCCTACGAGCAGTACTTC
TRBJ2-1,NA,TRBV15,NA,CATSRVTSNNEQFF,TGTGCCACCAGCAGGGTGACAAGCAACAATGAGCAGTTCTTC
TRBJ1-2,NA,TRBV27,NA,CASSLSRSPYYGYTF,TGTGCCAGCAGTTTATCCAGGAGTCCTTATTATGGCTACACCTTC
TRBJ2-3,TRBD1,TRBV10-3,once,CAISDPPGQETDTQYF,TGTGCCATCAGTGACCCTCCGGGACAGGAAACAGATACGCAGTATTTT